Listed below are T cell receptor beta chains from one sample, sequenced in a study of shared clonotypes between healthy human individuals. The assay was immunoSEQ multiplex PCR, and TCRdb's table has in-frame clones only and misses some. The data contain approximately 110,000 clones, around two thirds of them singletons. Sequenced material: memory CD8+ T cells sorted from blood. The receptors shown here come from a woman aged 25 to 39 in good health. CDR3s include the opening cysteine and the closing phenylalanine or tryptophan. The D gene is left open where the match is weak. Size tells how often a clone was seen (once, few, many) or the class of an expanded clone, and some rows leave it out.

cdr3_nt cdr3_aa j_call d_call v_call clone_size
TGTGCCAGCAGTTATACCGGGCCGAGCTACGAGCAGTACTTC CASSYTGPSYEQYF TRBJ2-7 NA TRBV7-2 once
TGTGCCAGCAGTGAATTAGCGGGTAGGACTAGCGGGAAGGGCGAGCAGTACTTC CASSELAGRTSGKGEQYF TRBJ2-7 TRBD2 TRBV25-1 many
TGTGCCAGCAGTGTAGCGGGAAAGGTTGAGCAGTTCTTC CASSVAGKVEQFF TRBJ2-1 TRBD2 TRBV25-1 NA
TGTGCCAGCAGTTTATGGGTTAGCGGGTGGTCCGAGCAGTACTTC CASSLWVSGWSEQYF TRBJ2-7 TRBD2 TRBV28 NA
TGTGCCAGCAGCGTAGAGGGGGCGGGTTCACCCCTCCACTTT CASSVEGAGSPLHF TRBJ1-6 TRBD1 TRBV9 NA
TGTGCCAGCAGTGAGTACAAGGGACTAGCGGGACTGATTAGCTCTGGGGCCAACGTCCTGACTTTC CASSEYKGLAGLISSGANVLTF TRBJ2-6 TRBD2 TRBV2 NA
TGTGCCAGCAGCTCCCGGAGTTACTCCGACGAGCAGTACTTC CASSSRSYSDEQYF TRBJ2-7 NA TRBV7-9 few
TGCGCCAGCAGCCAATGGGGAGGCTACGAGCAGTACTTC CASSQWGGYEQYF TRBJ2-7 NA TRBV4-1 once
TGCGCCAGCAGTGATGGGGGTCTCGCTATAGCGGGCTACGAGCAGTACTTC CASSDGGLAIAGYEQYF TRBJ2-7 TRBD2 TRBV10-2 NA
TGTGCCAGCAGTTTATGGGGACTTGTGGGTGATAGCAATCAGCCCCAGCATTTT CASSLWGLVGDSNQPQHF TRBJ1-5 NA TRBV27 NA
TGTGCCAGCAGTGAAGCGACAGGGGGACACTACGAGCAGTACTTC CASSEATGGHYEQYF TRBJ2-7 TRBD1 TRBV11-2 NA
TGTGCCAGCAGCTTTGGACTAGCAGTGTACGAGCAGTACTTC CASSFGLAVYEQYF TRBJ2-7 TRBD2 TRBV7-9 NA
TGCGCCAGCAGTGAAAGGACTAGCGGCCTTTACGAGCAGTACTTC CASSERTSGLYEQYF TRBJ2-7 TRBD2 TRBV10-1 many
TGTGCCAGCAGTCCACCTAGAGGGGTCTTATACAATGAGCAGTTCTTC CASSPPRGVLYNEQFF TRBJ2-1 NA TRBV6-4 many
TGTGCCAGCAGTTTCCCCCAGGGGGCTTTCTACGAGCAGTACTTC CASSFPQGAFYEQYF TRBJ2-7 TRBD1 TRBV28 NA
TGTGCCAGCAGCTCGTTGTTAGAGACAGAGGATTATGGCTACACCTTC CASSSLLETEDYGYTF TRBJ1-2 NA TRBV28 few
TGTGCCAGCAGCCAATCAGACGGGGGATGGGGCAAAAACATTCAGTACTTC CASSQSDGGWGKNIQYF TRBJ2-4 NA TRBV28 few
TGTGCCAGCAGTTTACGGGACAGAGTCTACGAGCAGTACTTC CASSLRDRVYEQYF TRBJ2-7 TRBD1 TRBV28 NA
TGTGCCAGCAGCTCAGCTAGCGGGCGTCCAGATACGCAGTATTTT CASSSASGRPDTQYF TRBJ2-3 TRBD2 TRBV9 NA
TGTGCCAGCAGCCCCCTAAGGGGGTGGGAGGCTGGGGAGCAGTACTTC CASSPLRGWEAGEQYF TRBJ2-7 NA TRBV7-8 many